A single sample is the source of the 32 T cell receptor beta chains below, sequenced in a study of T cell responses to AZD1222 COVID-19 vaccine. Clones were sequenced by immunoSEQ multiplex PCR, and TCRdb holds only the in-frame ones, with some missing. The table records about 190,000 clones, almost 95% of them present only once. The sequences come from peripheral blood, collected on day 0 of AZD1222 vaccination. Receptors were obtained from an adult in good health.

The CDR3 is CASSLGIAGSYEQYF. The CDR3 nucleotides read TGCGCCAGCAGCCTCGGGATAGCGGGGTCCTACGAGCAGTACTTC. This chain uses TRBV5-1 with TRBJ2-7; TRBD2 agrees at 8 bases. V trimming: 4 bases; J trimming: 1 base; junction bases outside the gene matches: 7. The CDR3 loop spans 15 amino acids. Germline V gene lookup returns CDR1 SGHRS and CDR2 YFSETQ.

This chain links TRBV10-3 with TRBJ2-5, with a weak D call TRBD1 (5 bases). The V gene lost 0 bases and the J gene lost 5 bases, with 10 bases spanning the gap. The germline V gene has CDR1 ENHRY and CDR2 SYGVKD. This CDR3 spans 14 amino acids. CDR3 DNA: TGTGCCATCAGTGAGTCGGCAGGGATGGAGACCCAGTACTTC. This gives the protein CAISESAGMETQYF.

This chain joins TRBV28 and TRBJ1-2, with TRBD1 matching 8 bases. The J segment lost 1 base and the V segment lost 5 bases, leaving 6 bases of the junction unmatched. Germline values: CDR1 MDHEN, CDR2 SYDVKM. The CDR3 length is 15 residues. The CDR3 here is CASSARQGYNYGYTF. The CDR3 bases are TGTGCCAGCAGTGCGAGACAGGGGTATAACTATGGCTACACCTTC.

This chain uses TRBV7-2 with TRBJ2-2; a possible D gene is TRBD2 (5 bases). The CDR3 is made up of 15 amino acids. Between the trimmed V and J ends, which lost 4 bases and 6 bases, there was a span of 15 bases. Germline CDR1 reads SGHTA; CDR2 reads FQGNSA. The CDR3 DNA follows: TGTGCCAGCAGCTCCCCGGGGAGTTTGGCCGGGGAGCTGTTTTTT. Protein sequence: CASSSPGSLAGELFF.

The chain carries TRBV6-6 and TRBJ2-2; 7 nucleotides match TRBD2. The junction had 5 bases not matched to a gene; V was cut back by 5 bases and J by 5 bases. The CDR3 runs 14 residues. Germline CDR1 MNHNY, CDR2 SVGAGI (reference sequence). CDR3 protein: CASSRTSTTGELFF. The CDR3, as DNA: TGTGCCAGCAGTCGGACTAGTACTACCGGGGAGCTGTTTTTT.

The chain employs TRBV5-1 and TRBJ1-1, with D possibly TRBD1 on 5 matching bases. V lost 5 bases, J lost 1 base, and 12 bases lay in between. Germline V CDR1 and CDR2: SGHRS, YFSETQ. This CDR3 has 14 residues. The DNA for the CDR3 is TGCGCCAGCAGAGGATTCAGGGAGAACACTGAAGCTTTCTTT. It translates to CASRGFRENTEAFF.

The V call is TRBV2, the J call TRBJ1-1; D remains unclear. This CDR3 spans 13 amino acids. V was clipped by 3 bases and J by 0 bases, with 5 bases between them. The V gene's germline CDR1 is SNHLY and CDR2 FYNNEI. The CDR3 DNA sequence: TGTGCCAGCAGTGATATTCTGAACACTGAAGCTTTCTTT. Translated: CASSDILNTEAFF.

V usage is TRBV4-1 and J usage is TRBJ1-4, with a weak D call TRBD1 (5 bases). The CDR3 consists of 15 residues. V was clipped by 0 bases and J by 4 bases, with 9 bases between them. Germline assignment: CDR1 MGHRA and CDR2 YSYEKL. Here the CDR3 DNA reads TGCGCCAGCAGCCAAGATGACAGTCGTAATGAAAAACTGTTTTTT. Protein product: CASSQDDSRNEKLFF.

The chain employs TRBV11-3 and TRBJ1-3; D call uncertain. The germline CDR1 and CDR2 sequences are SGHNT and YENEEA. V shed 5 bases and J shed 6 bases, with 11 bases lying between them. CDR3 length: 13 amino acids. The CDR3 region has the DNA TGTGCCAGCAGCGCATCATCATCAAACACCATATATTTT. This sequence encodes CASSASSSNTIYF.

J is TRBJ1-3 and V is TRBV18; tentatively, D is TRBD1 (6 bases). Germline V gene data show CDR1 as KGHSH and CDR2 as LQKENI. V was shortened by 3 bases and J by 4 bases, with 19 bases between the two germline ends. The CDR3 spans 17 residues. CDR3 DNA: TGTGCCAGCTCACCGACGGGTCTGGGGGCAACGGGAAACACCATATATTTT. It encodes CASSPTGLGATGNTIYF.

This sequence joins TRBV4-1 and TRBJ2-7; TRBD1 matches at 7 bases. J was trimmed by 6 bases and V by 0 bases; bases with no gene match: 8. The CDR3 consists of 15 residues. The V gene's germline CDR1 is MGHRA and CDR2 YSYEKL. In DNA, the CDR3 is TGCGCCAGCAGCCAAGAATGGCAGGGGGTCGCCGAGCAGTACTTC. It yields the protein CASSQEWQGVAEQYF.

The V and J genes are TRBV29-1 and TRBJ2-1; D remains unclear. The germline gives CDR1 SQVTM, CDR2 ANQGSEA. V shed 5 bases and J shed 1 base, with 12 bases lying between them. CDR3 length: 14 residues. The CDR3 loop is CSVRTTGSYNEQFF. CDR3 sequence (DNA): TGCAGCGTTCGAACCACCGGGTCCTACAATGAGCAGTTCTTC.

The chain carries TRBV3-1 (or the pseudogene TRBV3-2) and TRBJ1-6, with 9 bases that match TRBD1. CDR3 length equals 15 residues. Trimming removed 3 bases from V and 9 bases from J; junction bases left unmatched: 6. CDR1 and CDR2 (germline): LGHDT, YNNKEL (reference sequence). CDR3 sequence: CASSQTGGEGSPLHF. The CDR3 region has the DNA TGTGCCAGCAGCCAGACAGGGGGGGAGGGTTCACCCCTCCACTTT.

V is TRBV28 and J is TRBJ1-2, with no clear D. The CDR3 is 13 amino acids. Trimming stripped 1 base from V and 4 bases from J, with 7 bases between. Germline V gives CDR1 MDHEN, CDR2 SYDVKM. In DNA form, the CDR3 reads TGTGCCAGCAGTTTATTGGGTGGCTATGGCTACACCTTC. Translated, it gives CASSLLGGYGYTF.

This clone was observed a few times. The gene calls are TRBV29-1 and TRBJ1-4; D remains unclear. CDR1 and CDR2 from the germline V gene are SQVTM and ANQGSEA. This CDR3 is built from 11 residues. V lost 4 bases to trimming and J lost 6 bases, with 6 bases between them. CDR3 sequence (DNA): TGCAGCGTTGTCTTATATGAAAAACTGTTTTTT. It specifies CSVVLYEKLFF. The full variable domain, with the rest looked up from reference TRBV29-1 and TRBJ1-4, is SAVISQKPSRDICQRGTSLTIQCQVDSQVTMMFWYRQQPGQSLTLIATANQGSEATYESGFVIDKFPISRPNLTFSTLTVSNMSPEDSSIYLCSVVLYEKLFFGSGTQLSVL.

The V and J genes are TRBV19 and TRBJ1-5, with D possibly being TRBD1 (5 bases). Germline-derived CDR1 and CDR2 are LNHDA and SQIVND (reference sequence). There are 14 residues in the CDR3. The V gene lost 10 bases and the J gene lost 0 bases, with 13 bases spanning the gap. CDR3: CATERTLSNQPQHF. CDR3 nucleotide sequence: TGTGCCACCGAAAGGACACTTAGCAATCAGCCCCAGCATTTT.

CDR3 amino acids: CSVLCRPASYEQYF. The CDR3 coding sequence is TGCAGCGTTTTGTGTCGGCCGGCCTCCTACGAGCAGTACTTC. V gene TRBV29-1 combines with J gene TRBJ2-7; D uncertain. Germline CDR1 SQVTM, CDR2 ANQGSEA. CDR3 length equals 14 residues. Deletions cut 5 bases from V and 0 bases from J, with 14 bases between.

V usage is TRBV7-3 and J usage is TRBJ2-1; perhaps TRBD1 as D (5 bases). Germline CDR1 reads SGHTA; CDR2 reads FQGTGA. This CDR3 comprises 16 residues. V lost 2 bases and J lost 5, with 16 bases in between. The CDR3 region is CASSLSPGMGNNEQFF. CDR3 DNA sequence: TGTGCCAGCAGCTTATCCCCAGGGATGGGAAACAATGAGCAGTTCTTC.

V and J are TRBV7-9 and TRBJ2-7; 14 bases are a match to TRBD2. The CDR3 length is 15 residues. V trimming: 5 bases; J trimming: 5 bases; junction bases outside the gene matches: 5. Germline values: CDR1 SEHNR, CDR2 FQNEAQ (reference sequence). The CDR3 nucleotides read TGTGCCAGCAGCCCCCGACTAGCGGGAGGGGACGAGCAGTACTTC. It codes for CASSPRLAGGDEQYF.

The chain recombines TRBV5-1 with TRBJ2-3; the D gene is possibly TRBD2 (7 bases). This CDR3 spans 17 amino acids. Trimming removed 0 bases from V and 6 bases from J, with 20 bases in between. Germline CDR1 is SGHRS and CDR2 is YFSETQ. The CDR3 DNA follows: TGCGCCAGCAGCTTGGCCCCTGTGGGGGCGGGAGCGGATACGCAGTATTTT. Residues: CASSLAPVGAGADTQYF.

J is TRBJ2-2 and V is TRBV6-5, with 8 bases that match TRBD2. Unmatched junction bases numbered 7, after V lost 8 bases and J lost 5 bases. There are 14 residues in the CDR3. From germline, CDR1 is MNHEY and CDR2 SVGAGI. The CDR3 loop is CASDRGGWTGELFF. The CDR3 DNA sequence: TGTGCCAGCGATCGCGGGGGGTGGACCGGGGAGCTGTTTTTT.

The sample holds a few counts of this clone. CDR3 sequence: CASSRQGGTDTQYF. The CDR3 bases are TGTGCCAGCAGCCGACAGGGGGGCACAGATACGCAGTATTTT. This chain uses TRBV6-4 with TRBJ2-3, with 9 bases matching TRBD1. V gave up 6 bases and J gave up 1 base; unmatched junction bases: 2. The CDR3 loop spans 14 amino acids. The V gene's germline CDR1 is MRHNA and CDR2 SNTAGT.

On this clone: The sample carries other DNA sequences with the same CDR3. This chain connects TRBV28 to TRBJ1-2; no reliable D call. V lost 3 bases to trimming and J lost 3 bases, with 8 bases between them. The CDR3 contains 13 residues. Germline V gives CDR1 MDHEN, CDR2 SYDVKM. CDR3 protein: CASSLTGDYGYTF. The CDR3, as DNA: TGTGCCAGCAGTTTGACCGGGGACTATGGCTACACCTTC.

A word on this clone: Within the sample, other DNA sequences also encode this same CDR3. The CDR3 region is CASSPGGRYGYTF. In nucleotides, the CDR3 is TGTGCCAGCAGCCCTGGGGGCAGGTATGGCTACACCTTC. The chain carries TRBV7-2 and TRBJ1-2, with a tentative D call TRBD1 (6 bases). V shed 5 bases and J shed 5 bases, with 12 bases lying between them. CDR1 and CDR2 from the germline V gene are SGHTA and FQGNSA. This CDR3 region has 13 residues. Full variable domain (remainder filled in from reference TRBV7-2 and TRBJ1-2): GAGVSQSPSNKVTEKGKDVELRCDPISGHTALYWYRQSLGQGLEFLIYFQGNSAPDKSGLPSDRFSAERTGGSVSTLTIQRTQQEDSAVYLCASSPGGRYGYTFGSGTRLTVV.

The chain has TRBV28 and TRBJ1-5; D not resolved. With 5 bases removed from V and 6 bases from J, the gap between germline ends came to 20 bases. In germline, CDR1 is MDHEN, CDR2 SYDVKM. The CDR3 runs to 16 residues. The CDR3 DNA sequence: TGTGCCAGCAGTCCGTCCGCGACTGGGGTGGCTCAGCCCCAGCATTTT. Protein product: CASSPSATGVAQPQHF.

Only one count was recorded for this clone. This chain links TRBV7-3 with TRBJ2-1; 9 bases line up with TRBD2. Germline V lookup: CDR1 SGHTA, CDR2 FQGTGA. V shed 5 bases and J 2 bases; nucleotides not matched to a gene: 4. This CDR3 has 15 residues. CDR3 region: CASSPGLAAYNEQFF. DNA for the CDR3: TGTGCCAGCAGCCCGGGACTAGCTGCCTACAATGAGCAGTTCTTC.

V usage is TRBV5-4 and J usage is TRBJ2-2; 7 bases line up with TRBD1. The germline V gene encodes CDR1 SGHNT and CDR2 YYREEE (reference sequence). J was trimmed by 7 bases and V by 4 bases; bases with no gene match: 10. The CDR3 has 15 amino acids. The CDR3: CASSTDRARGGELFF. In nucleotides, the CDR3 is TGTGCCAGCAGCACCGACAGGGCAAGGGGCGGGGAGCTGTTTTTT.

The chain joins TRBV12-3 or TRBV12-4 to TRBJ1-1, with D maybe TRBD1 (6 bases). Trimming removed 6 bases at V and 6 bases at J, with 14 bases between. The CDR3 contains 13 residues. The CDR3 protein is CASRVGAGAEAFF. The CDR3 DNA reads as TGTGCCAGCAGGGTGGGGGCTGGGGCTGAAGCTTTCTTT.

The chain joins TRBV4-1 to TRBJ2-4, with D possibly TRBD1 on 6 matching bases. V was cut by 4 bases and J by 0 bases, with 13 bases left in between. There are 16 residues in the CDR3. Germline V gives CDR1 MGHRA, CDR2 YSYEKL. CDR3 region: CASSRTADQAKNIQYF. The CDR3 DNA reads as TGCGCCAGCAGCCGGACAGCCGACCAAGCCAAAAACATTCAGTACTTC.

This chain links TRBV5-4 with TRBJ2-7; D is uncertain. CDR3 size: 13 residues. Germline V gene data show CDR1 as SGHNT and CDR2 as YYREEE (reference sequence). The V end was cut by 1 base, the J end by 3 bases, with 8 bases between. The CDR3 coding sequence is TGTGCCAGCAGCTTGCAACTAAACTACGAGCAGTACTTC. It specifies CASSLQLNYEQYF.

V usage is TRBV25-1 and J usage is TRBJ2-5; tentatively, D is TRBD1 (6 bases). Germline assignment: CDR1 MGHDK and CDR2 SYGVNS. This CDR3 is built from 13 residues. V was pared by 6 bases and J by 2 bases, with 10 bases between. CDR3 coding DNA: TGTGCCAGCAGCGACAGGAATCAAGAGACCCAGTACTTC. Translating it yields CASSDRNQETQYF.

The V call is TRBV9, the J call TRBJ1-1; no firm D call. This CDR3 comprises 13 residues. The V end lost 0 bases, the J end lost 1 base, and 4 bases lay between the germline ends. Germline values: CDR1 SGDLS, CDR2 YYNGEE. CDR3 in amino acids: CASSVGENTEAFF. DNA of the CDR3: TGTGCCAGCAGCGTAGGGGAGAACACTGAAGCTTTCTTT.